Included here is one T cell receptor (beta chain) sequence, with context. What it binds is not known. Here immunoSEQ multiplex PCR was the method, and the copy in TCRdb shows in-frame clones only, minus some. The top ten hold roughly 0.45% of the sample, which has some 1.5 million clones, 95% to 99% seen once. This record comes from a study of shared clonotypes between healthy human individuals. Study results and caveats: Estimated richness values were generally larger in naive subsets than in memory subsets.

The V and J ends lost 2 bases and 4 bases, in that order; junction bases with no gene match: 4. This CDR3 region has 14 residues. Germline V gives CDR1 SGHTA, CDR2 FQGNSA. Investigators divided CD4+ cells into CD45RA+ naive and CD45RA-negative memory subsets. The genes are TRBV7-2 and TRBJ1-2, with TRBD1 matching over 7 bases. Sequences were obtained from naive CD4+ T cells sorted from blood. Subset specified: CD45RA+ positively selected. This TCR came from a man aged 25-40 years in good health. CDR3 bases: TGTGCCAGCAGCTTATTTGGGACAGTCTATGGCTACACCTTC. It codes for CASSLFGTVYGYTF.